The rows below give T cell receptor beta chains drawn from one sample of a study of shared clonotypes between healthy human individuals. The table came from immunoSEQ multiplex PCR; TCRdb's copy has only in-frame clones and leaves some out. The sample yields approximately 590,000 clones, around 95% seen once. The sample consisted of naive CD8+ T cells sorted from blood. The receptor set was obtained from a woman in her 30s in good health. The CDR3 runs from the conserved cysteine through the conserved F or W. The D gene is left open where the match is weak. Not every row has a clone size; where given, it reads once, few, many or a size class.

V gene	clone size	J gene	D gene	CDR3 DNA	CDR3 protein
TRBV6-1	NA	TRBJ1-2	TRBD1	TGTGCCAGCAGTCTCAGGGGGGGGAATGGCTACACCTTC	CASSLRGGNGYTF
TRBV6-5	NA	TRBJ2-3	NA	TGTGCCAGCAGCAAGGACTCGTTCCCCACAGATACGCAGTATTTT	CASSKDSFPTDTQYF
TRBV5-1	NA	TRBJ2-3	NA	TGCGCCAGCAGCTTGGACAGTCACGTAGGTGGCACAGATACGCAGTATTTT	CASSLDSHVGGTDTQYF
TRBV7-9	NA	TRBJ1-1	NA	TGTGCCAGCAGCTTACTGGGGACTGAAGCTTTCTTT	CASSLLGTEAFF
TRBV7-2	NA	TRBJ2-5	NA	TGTGCCAGCAGCTTAGGATGGGGGCGGGAGACCCAGTACTTC	CASSLGWGRETQYF
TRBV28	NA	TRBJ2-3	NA	TGTGCCAGCAGTATCGTCGCAGATACGCAGTATTTT	CASSIVADTQYF
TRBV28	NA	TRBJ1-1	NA	TGTGCCAGCAGTTTAAAGGGGATGAACACTGAAGCTTTCTTT	CASSLKGMNTEAFF
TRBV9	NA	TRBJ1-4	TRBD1	TGTGCCAGCAGCAAAACAGGGGGCATTTCGTTCGGTGAAAAACTGTTTTTT	CASSKTGGISFGEKLFF
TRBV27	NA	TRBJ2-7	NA	TGTGCCAGCAGTTTAGTAGGGAACTCCTACGAGCAGTACTTC	CASSLVGNSYEQYF
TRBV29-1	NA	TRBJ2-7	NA	TGCAGCGTTGTTCAGTACTACGAGCAGTACTTC	CSVVQYYEQYF
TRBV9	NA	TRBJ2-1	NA	TGTGCCAGCAGCTATTCCGGGGCCCAGAATGAGCAGTTCTTC	CASSYSGAQNEQFF
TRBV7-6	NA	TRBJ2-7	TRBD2	TGTGCCAGCAGCTTCGGACTAGCGGGAGACCACGAGCAGTACTTC	CASSFGLAGDHEQYF
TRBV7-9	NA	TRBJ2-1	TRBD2	TGTGCCAGCAGCTCCGAACTAGCGGGACGCTCCTACAATGAGCAGTTCTTC	CASSSELAGRSYNEQFF
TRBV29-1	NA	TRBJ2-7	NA	TGCAGCGGCCGGGACAAGAGCTCCTACGAGCAGTACTTC	CSGRDKSSYEQYF
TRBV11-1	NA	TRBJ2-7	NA	TGTGCCAGCAGCGTTGGGGGGGCCACCTACGAGCAGTACTTC	CASSVGGATYEQYF
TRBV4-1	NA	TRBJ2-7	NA	TGCGCCAGCAGCCCCGGTAGTTACTCCTACGAGCAGTACTTC	CASSPGSYSYEQYF
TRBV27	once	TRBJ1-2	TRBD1	TGTGCCAGCAGTCGAGGCCAGGGGGCCTATGGCTACACCTTC	CASSRGQGAYGYTF
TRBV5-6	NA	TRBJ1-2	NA	TGTGCCAGCAGCTTGGAAGGGACCGGCTACACCTTC	CASSLEGTGYTF
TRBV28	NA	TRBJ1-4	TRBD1	TGTGCCAGCATTATGACAGGGGGCGATGAAAAACTGTTTTTT	CASIMTGGDEKLFF
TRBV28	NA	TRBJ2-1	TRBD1	TGTGCCAGCAGTTCCATCGGACAGGTAAATGAGCAGTTCTTC	CASSSIGQVNEQFF
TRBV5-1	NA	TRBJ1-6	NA	TGCGCCAGCAGCCACAAGCCCTCCTATAATTCACCCCTCCACTTT	CASSHKPSYNSPLHF
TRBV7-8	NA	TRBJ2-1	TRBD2	TGTGCCAGCAGCTTTTCTTATAGCGGGGAAAACTCCTACAATGAGCAGTTCTTC	CASSFSYSGENSYNEQFF
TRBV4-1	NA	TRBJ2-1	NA	TGCGCCAGCAGCCATAATCCCGAGTACAATGAGCAGTTCTTC	CASSHNPEYNEQFF
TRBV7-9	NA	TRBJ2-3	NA	TGTGCCAGCAGCTATGGGGGCCACACAGATACGCAGTATTTT	CASSYGGHTDTQYF
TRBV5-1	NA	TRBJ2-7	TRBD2	TGCGCCAGCAGCTTGGTCCCAGCGGGAAGTTTCTACGAGCAGTACTTC	CASSLVPAGSFYEQYF
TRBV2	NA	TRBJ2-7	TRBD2	TGTGCCAGCATCCCCCCCCCTAGCGGGAGCCCCTACGAGCAGTACTTC	CASIPPPSGSPYEQYF
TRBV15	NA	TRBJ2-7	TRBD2	TGTGCCACCAGCAGAGATGGCGGGAGTCCCTACGAGCAGTACTTC	CATSRDGGSPYEQYF
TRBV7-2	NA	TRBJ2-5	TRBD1	TGTGCCAGCAGTAGGACAGGAGAGACCCAGTACTTC	CASSRTGETQYF
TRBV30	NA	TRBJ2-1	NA	TGTGCCTGGAGCGGCGCGGATCCCTTCTCCTACAATGAGCAGTTCTTC	CAWSGADPFSYNEQFF
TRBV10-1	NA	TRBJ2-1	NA	TGCGCCAGCAGTGAGTCGGGACCCCATACGGAGCAGTTCTTC	CASSESGPHTEQFF
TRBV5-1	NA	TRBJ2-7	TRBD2	TGCGCCAGCAGCCCAGGGACTAGCGGGAGAGGCGAGCAGTACTTC	CASSPGTSGRGEQYF
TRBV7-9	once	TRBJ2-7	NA	TGTGCCAGCAGCCACCTGGAGGGGTCCTACGAGCAGTACTTC	CASSHLEGSYEQYF
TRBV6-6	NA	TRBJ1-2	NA	TGTGCCAGCAGTTACTTAGGGGGGCCTAACTATGGCTACACCTTC	CASSYLGGPNYGYTF
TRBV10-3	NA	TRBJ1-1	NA	TGTGCCATCAGTGAATCATACAGCGGAGGGCAGGCATGGCACACTGAAGCTTTCTTT	CAISESYSGGQAWHTEAFF
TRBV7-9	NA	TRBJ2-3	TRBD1	TGTGCCAGCAGCGACCCTACAGGGGCCCGGGGCACAGATACGCAGTATTTT	CASSDPTGARGTDTQYF
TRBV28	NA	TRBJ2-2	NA	TGTGCCAGCAGTTCGAAGGTCAACTCGAACACCGGGGAGCTGTTTTTT	CASSSKVNSNTGELFF
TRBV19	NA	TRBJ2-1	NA	TGTGCCAGTAGCGTAACAGGCTACAATGAGCAGTTCTTC	CASSVTGYNEQFF
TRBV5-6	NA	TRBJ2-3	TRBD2	TGTGCCAGCAGCCCGGGACTAGCGGGAGTTTTGGGCACAGATACGCAGTATTTT	CASSPGLAGVLGTDTQYF
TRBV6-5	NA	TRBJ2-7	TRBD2	TGTGCCAGCAGTTACTGGACTAGCGGGAGAGGGGAGCAGTACTTC	CASSYWTSGRGEQYF
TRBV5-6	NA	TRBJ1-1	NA	TGTGCCAGCAGCCCCTTCTTGAACACTGAAGCTTTCTTT	CASSPFLNTEAFF
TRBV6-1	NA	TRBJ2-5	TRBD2	TGTGCCAGCAGTGAAGCGCGGCTAGCGGGAGCTTTTGAGACCCAGTACTTC	CASSEARLAGAFETQYF
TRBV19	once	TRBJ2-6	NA	TGTGCCAGTAGTCCACCCGGATACTCTGGGGCCAACGTCCTGACTTTC	CASSPPGYSGANVLTF
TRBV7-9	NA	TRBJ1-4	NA	TGTGCCAGCAGCTTGATGGGACCGCGGAATGAAAAACTGTTTTTT	CASSLMGPRNEKLFF